The rows below give T cell receptor beta chains drawn from one sample of a study of shared clonotypes between healthy human individuals. The method was immunoSEQ multiplex PCR; TCRdb's version includes in-frame clones alone and lacks a portion of them. The sample lists some 700,000 clones; around 91% were seen once. The sample was memory CD8+ T cells from PBMCs. All receptors derive from a man between 18 and 29 years old in good health. Some clones in this sample may be carry-over from other donors' samples. CDR3s include the opening cysteine and the closing phenylalanine or tryptophan. The D gene is left open where the match is weak. Some rows mark clone size as missing; the rest say once, few, many or name a class of expanded clone.

v_call,d_call,j_call,clone_size,cdr3_aa,cdr3_nt
TRBV9,-,TRBJ2-7,-,CASSVGAGIYEQYF,TGTGCCAGCAGCGTAGGGGCAGGGATCTACGAGCAGTACTTC
TRBV7-9,TRBD1,TRBJ1-5,-,CASSRDSNSNQPQHF,TGTGCCAGCAGCCGGGACAGCAATAGCAATCAGCCCCAGCATTTT
TRBV10-3,TRBD2,TRBJ2-7,-,CAISDLVGGSYEQYF,TGTGCCATCAGTGACTTAGTGGGAGGGTCCTACGAGCAGTACTTC
TRBV27,-,TRBJ2-2,-,CASSFLNTGELFF,TGTGCCAGCAGTTTTTTGAACACCGGGGAGCTGTTTTTT
TRBV9,-,TRBJ2-1,-,CASSAWGRKDEQFF,TGTGCCAGCAGCGCGTGGGGGAGAAAGGATGAGCAGTTCTTC
TRBV5-1,TRBD2,TRBJ2-7,-,CASSTRLAAYEQYF,TGCGCCAGCAGCACACGACTAGCGGCCTACGAGCAGTACTTC
TRBV7-9,-,TRBJ1-2,-,CATYTWEEARGYTF,TGTGCCACCTATACCTGGGAAGAGGCCCGGGGCTACACCTTC
TRBV7-3,-,TRBJ2-1,-,CASSPTRKGGNEQFF,TGTGCCAGCAGCCCAACCAGAAAGGGGGGCAATGAGCAGTTCTTC
TRBV13,TRBD2,TRBJ2-7,-,CASSSRGLAVYEQYF,TGTGCCAGCAGCTCCCGAGGACTAGCGGTCTACGAGCAGTACTTC
TRBV28,-,TRBJ1-4,-,CASSLTGALNEKLFF,TGTGCCAGCAGTCTAACTGGGGCCCTTAATGAAAAACTGTTTTTT
TRBV27,TRBD2,TRBJ2-7,few,CASSLMAGRAYEQYF,TGTGCCAGCAGTTTAATGGCAGGGAGGGCCTACGAGCAGTACTTC
TRBV6-5,-,TRBJ2-7,-,CASSLNRAEQYF,TGTGCCAGCAGTCTGAACAGGGCCGAGCAGTACTTC
TRBV2,-,TRBJ1-3,-,CASRPGEGTNTIYF,TGTGCCAGCAGGCCCGGGGAGGGGACAAACACCATATATTTT
TRBV7-9,-,TRBJ2-1,-,CASSRAASSYNEQFF,TGTGCCAGCAGTCGGGCCGCGAGCTCCTACAATGAGCAGTTCTTC
TRBV27,-,TRBJ2-5,-,CASSFQGGAPQETQYF,TGTGCCAGCAGTTTCCAAGGGGGGGCTCCCCAAGAGACCCAATACTTC
TRBV7-8,-,TRBJ1-1,-,CASSLGQLEAFF,TGTGCCAGCAGCTTAGGGCAGCTTGAAGCTTTCTTT
TRBV7-2,-,TRBJ2-5,-,CASSLVPGLGETQYF,TGTGCCAGCAGCTTAGTACCGGGGTTAGGGGAGACCCAGTACTTC
TRBV10-3,-,TRBJ1-2,-,CATHPDAHKYGYTF,TGTGCCACCCATCCGGACGCACATAAATATGGCTACACCTTC
TRBV6-1,-,TRBJ2-7,-,CASSEEDSTSYEQYF,TGTGCCAGCAGTGAAGAGGACAGCACTTCCTACGAGCAGTACTTC
TRBV2,-,TRBJ1-4,few,CASSEAGQHNEKLFF,TGTGCCAGCAGTGAAGCTGGCCAGCATAATGAAAAACTGTTTTTT
TRBV7-9,-,TRBJ2-7,-,CASSPNKYEQYF,TGTGCCAGCAGCCCTAACAAGTACGAGCAGTACTTC
TRBV18,TRBD1,TRBJ1-1,-,CASSSKGGAGTEAFF,TGTGCCAGCTCATCCAAAGGGGGCGCGGGCACTGAAGCTTTCTTT
TRBV7-9,-,TRBJ1-3,-,CASSITLASPGNTIYF,TGTGCCAGCAGCATAACACTTGCCTCCCCTGGAAACACCATATATTTT
TRBV28,-,TRBJ2-1,-,CASSLFRGSSYNEQFF,TGTGCCAGCAGTTTATTCCGGGGGAGCTCCTACAATGAGCAGTTCTTC
TRBV7-9,-,TRBJ2-7,once,CASSFQYEQYF,TGTGCCAGCAGCTTCCAGTACGAGCAGTACTTC
TRBV28,-,TRBJ2-7,-,CASSLHGRDEQYF,TGTGCCAGCAGTCTCCATGGACGCGACGAGCAGTACTTC
TRBV27,TRBD1,TRBJ2-1,-,CASSTGGPYNEQFF,TGTGCCAGCAGCACAGGGGGCCCCTACAATGAGCAGTTCTTC
TRBV29-1,TRBD1,TRBJ2-7,-,CSASGTGASSGYEQYF,TGCAGCGCATCCGGGACAGGGGCGTCTAGTGGGTACGAGCAGTACTTC
TRBV19,TRBD1,TRBJ1-1,-,CARRDRNGRSTEAFF,TGTGCCAGAAGGGACAGGAATGGACGTAGCACTGAAGCTTTCTTT
TRBV7-3,-,TRBJ2-3,-,CASSPGQRGTDTQYF,TGTGCCAGCAGTCCCGGACAGAGGGGCACAGATACGCAGTATTTT
TRBV7-3,-,TRBJ2-1,-,CASSGSKGAGSYNEQFF,TGTGCCAGCAGCGGTTCCAAGGGAGCGGGTTCCTACAATGAGCAGTTCTTC
TRBV28,-,TRBJ2-1,-,CASSPRTLRGSNEQFF,TGTGCCAGCAGTCCCCGGACATTGAGGGGCAGCAATGAGCAGTTCTTC
TRBV19,-,TRBJ1-5,-,CASSRAWSGNQPQHF,TGTGCCAGTTCCCGGGCGTGGAGCGGCAATCAGCCCCAGCATTTT
TRBV14,-,TRBJ1-2,-,CASSPTLSTYGYTF,TGTGCCAGCAGCCCCACCCTCTCAACCTATGGCTACACCTTC
TRBV19,TRBD2,TRBJ2-4,-,CASSPFLVTREVSIQYF,TGTGCCAGTAGTCCGTTCCTAGTTACGCGGGAGGTTAGCATTCAGTACTTC
TRBV6-5,-,TRBJ1-3,once,CASSLGFPGNTIYF,TGTGCCAGCAGTTTAGGGTTCCCTGGAAACACCATATATTTT
TRBV5-6,-,TRBJ2-1,-,CASSFSPNNEQFF,TGTGCCAGCAGCTTTTCGCCAAACAATGAGCAGTTCTTC
TRBV7-9,-,TRBJ2-7,-,CASSGMEGGYEQYF,TGTGCCAGCAGCGGAATGGAGGGTGGGTACGAGCAGTACTTC
TRBV6-1,TRBD1,TRBJ2-7,-,CASSEAGTADYEQYF,TGTGCCAGCAGTGAAGCTGGGACAGCGGACTACGAGCAGTACTTC
TRBV7-9,-,TRBJ2-7,-,CASSSEIEQYF,TGTGCCAGCAGCTCAGAGATCGAGCAGTACTTC
TRBV27,-,TRBJ1-5,-,CASSPEDPNQPQHF,TGTGCCAGCAGTCCCGAGGACCCGAATCAGCCCCAGCATTTT
TRBV27,TRBD1,TRBJ1-1,-,CASSHYRGQRAFF,TGTGCCAGCAGCCACTACAGGGGGCAACGGGCTTTCTTT
TRBV27,-,TRBJ1-1,once,CASRMGAGLSTEAFF,TGTGCCAGCAGGATGGGGGCAGGGCTGAGCACTGAAGCTTTCTTT
TRBV10-2,-,TRBJ2-5,-,CASSEGDRGGHQETQYF,TGCGCCAGCAGTGAAGGTGATCGAGGCGGCCACCAAGAGACCCAGTACTTC
TRBV6-5,-,TRBJ2-2,-,CASSSTSTGELFF,TGTGCCAGCAGTTCGACTAGCACCGGGGAGCTGTTTTTT
TRBV11-2,-,TRBJ2-5,-,CASRPVRAQETQYF,TGTGCCAGCAGACCCGTCAGGGCTCAAGAGACCCAGTACTTC
TRBV19,-,TRBJ1-1,-,CASSIDLAGGDRAEAFF,TGTGCCAGTAGTATAGATCTGGCCGGGGGGGATCGGGCTGAAGCTTTCTTT
TRBV27,-,TRBJ1-1,-,CASRGGFEAFF,TGTGCCAGCAGGGGGGGGTTTGAAGCTTTCTTT
TRBV28,-,TRBJ2-1,-,CASSLPFSSYNEQFF,TGTGCCAGCAGTTTACCTTTTAGCTCCTACAATGAGCAGTTCTTC
TRBV4-3,-,TRBJ1-4,-,CASSPGTNEKLFF,TGCGCCAGCAGCCCGGGGACTAATGAAAAACTGTTTTTT
TRBV4-1,TRBD2,TRBJ2-1,-,CASSQGLAGVSYNEQFF,TGCGCCAGCAGCCAAGGACTAGCGGGAGTCTCCTACAATGAGCAGTTCTTC
TRBV7-9,-,TRBJ2-5,-,CASSFLAAPSQETQYF,TGTGCCAGCAGCTTTCTTGCAGCGCCGAGCCAAGAGACCCAGTACTTC